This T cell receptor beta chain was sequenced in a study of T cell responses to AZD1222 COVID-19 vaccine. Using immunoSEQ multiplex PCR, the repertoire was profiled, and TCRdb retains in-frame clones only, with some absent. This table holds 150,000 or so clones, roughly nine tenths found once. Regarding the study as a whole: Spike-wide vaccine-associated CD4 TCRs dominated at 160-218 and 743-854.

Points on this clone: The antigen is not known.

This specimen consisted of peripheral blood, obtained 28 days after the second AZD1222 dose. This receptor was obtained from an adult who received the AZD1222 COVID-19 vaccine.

CDR3 sequence (DNA): TGTGCCAGCAGCGACGCGGGGGGCAGGACTGAAGCTTTCTTT. This translates into CASSDAGGRTEAFF. The chain couples TRBV6-5 to TRBJ1-1, with TRBD1 as a possible D gene (6 bases). Germline-derived CDR1 and CDR2 are MNHEY and SVGAGI. The ends were cut back, 6 bases at V and 5 bases at J, with 16 bases in the middle. This CDR3 spans 14 amino acids.